These 5 T cell receptor beta chains were sequenced from one sample in a study of cytomegalovirus exposure and HLA in healthy donors (dated by TCRdb to about 2017). The receptor library was made with the immunoSEQ multiplex PCR assay. A mixture of 60 forward primers for TCR Vbeta segments and 13 reverse primers for TCR Jbeta segments was used in the multiplex PCR. Entries here come from immuneACCESS through TCRdb and include only in-frame sequences with V and J called. Some clones fail to appear in such tables; in the studies checked, an unresolved V gene covers under half of the shortfall, and the cause of the remainder is unknown. Recorded for this sample are 150,000 to 200,000 clones; about 9.4% of them occurred a single time. The leading ten clones occupy 1% to 1.5% of the sample. The specimen was PBMCs. Receptor source: a woman in her twenties or thirties in good health and CMV-seropositive.

This clone has a handful of counts. V is TRBV14 and J is TRBJ1-1; no clear D gene. V lost 10 bases and J lost 12, with 18 bases in between. Germline CDR1 SGHDN, CDR2 FVKESK. This CDR3 is 11 amino acids long. The CDR3 coding sequence is TGTGCCACCGATCGAGGAGGGAGGCCTTTCTTT. Encoded protein: CATDRGGRPFF.

The genes are TRBV20-1 and TRBJ1-4, with D perhaps TRBD1 (5 bases). Germline V lookup: CDR1 DFQATT, CDR2 SNEGSKA (reference sequence). V lost 4 bases to trimming and J lost 8 bases, with 5 bases between them. The CDR3 is made up of 10 amino acids. For the CDR3, the DNA is TGCAGTGCTAAGGGGGAAAAACTGTTTTTT. This sequence encodes CSAKGEKLFF.

This clone was found a few times. CDR3 sequence (DNA): TGTGCCAGCAGCTTAAATATGGGGGGTACTAATGAAAAACTGTTTTTT. It codes for CASSLNMGGTNEKLFF. The chain combines TRBV7-2 with TRBJ1-4, with D tentatively TRBD1 (5 bases). V lost 2 bases to trimming and J lost 2 bases, with 12 bases between them. This CDR3 comprises 16 residues. Germline assignment: CDR1 SGHTA and CDR2 FQGNSA.

The CDR3 DNA is TGTGCCAGCAGCTCACTACAGGGTCTCAGCTACGAGCAGTACTTC. Translated, it gives CASSSLQGLSYEQYF. V gene TRBV13 combines with J gene TRBJ2-7; the D gene is possibly TRBD1 (6 bases). This CDR3 has 15 residues. The germline V gene encodes CDR1 PRHDT and CDR2 FYEKMQ (reference sequence). V lost 4 bases and J 3 bases, leaving 16 bases between the germline ends.

This clone occurred a few times. This sequence joins TRBV27 and TRBJ2-7, with 10 bases identical to TRBD1. In germline, CDR1 is MNHEY, CDR2 SMNVEV (reference sequence). The CDR3 contains 15 residues. V lost 6 bases, J lost 3 bases, and 8 bases stayed unmatched. This CDR3 is CASRFGQGGFYEQYF. The CDR3 nucleotides are TGTGCCAGCAGATTCGGACAGGGGGGGTTCTACGAGCAGTACTTC.